The clone carrying this TCR beta chain was seen a few times. Its antigen remains unknown. The data were taken from a study of cytomegalovirus exposure and HLA in healthy donors. A multiplex PCR was run with 60 Vbeta primers and 13 Jbeta primers. As handled by the study authors: It was a later analysis that counted 75 million to 90 million unique TCR beta chains, of which 9.5 million to 14 million were shared. TCRdb keeps only in-frame clones here, not all; method: immunoSEQ multiplex PCR. V and J calls and clone size are copied from that table; D and trimming were computed from the DNA. The top ten hold about 3.1% of the sample, which has 180,000 or so clones, more than 65% seen once. Study conclusions and caveats: According to an earlier analysis, most TCR beta V segments yielded productive rearrangements about 90% or about 30% of the time. DRB1 showed the most TCR associations and HLA-C the fewest in a later analysis, as rates varied by HLA locus.

V was clipped by 4 bases and J by 4 bases; unmatched bases: 9. CDR1 MNHNS and CDR2 SASEGT come from the germline V gene. The CDR3 is 16 residues long. Sequenced sample: PBMCs. This clonotype was obtained from a female donor in good health and CMV-seronegative. V usage is TRBV6-1 and J usage is TRBJ1-5; 8 bases line up with TRBD1. The CDR3 loop is CASSADRVGANQPQHF. The CDR3 DNA is TGTGCCAGCAGTGCGGACAGGGTGGGGGCGAATCAGCCCCAGCATTTT.